The 6 T cell receptor beta chains below all came from one sample that was sequenced in a study of monozygotic twins with inflammatory bowel disease. TCRdb reprocessed the 5' RACE reads; each CDR3 protein has one entry and no DNA is given. This repertoire includes 400,000 or so distinct CDR3 sequences. Material for sequencing was blood. The receptor set was obtained from a human donor with ulcerative colitis or Crohn's disease, or a healthy co-twin of an affected twin (not recorded which).

The J gene is TRBJ2-1, the V gene TRBV5-1; no DNA is available, so the TRBD1 call from TCRdb remains unchecked. The CDR3 runs 16 residues. Germline V gene lookup returns CDR1 SGHRS and CDR2 YFSETQ. CDR3 residues: CASSSQPGTGVMEQFF. The complete variable domain, with remaining parts taken from reference TRBV5-1 and TRBJ2-1, reads KAGVTQTPRYLIKTRGQQVTLSCSPISGHRSVSWYQQTPGQGLQFLFEYFSETQRNKGNFPGRFSGRQFSNSRSEMNVSTLELGDSALYLCASSSQPGTGVMEQFFGPGTRLTVL.

The rearrangement joins TRBV5-5 to TRBJ2-2; TCRdb designates TRBD2, a call that cannot be tested without DNA. The CDR3 loop spans 17 amino acids. CDR1 is SGHKS, CDR2 YYEKEE, per germline (reference sequence). The CDR3: CASSPTGTSGPTGELFF. Complete variable domain (other parts from reference TRBV5-5 and TRBJ2-2): DAGVTQSPTHLIKTRGQQVTLRCSPISGHKSVSWYQQVLGQGPQFIFQYYEKEERGRGNFPDRFSARQFPNYSSELNVNALLLGDSALYLCASSPTGTSGPTGELFFGEGSRLTVL.

The V call is TRBV20-1, the J call TRBJ2-2; there is no DNA to check the TCRdb D call of TRBD2. Germline V gene sequence: CDR1 DFQATT, CDR2 SNEGSKA (reference sequence). CDR3 length equals 14 residues. CDR3: CSARDPTSSGELFF.

The chain uses TRBV30 and TRBJ2-1; without DNA, the TCRdb call of TRBD1 cannot be checked. Germline V CDR1 and CDR2: GTSNPN, SVGIG (reference sequence). The CDR3 has 14 residues. The CDR3 spells CAWKGERTWDEQFF.

The V call is TRBV9, the J call TRBJ1-1; the D call from TCRdb, TRBD1, cannot be confirmed without DNA. Germline loops: CDR1 SGDLS, CDR2 YYNGEE. The CDR3 consists of 14 residues. The CDR3 protein is CASSVTEMNTEAFF.

The chain uses TRBV7-3 and TRBJ2-1; TCRdb's D call, TRBD1, is unchecked because there is no DNA. The CDR3 has 15 amino acids. Germline CDR1 reads SGHTA; CDR2 reads FQGTGA. The CDR3 sequence: CASSIGVSSYNEQFF.